The 3 T cell receptor beta chains listed next were all sequenced from one sample in a study of metastatic and nonmetastatic thyroid tumors. TCRdb redid the clone calls on the PCR reads using MiXCR. The repertoire holds around 15,000 clones, approximately 23% seen once, with more than 10% in the top ten. All patients were treatment-naive before thyroid surgery. Sequenced: tumor tissue. Receptor source: a female donor with papillary thyroid cancer or a benign thyroid nodule (not recorded which). Some clones in this sample may be carry-over from other donors' samples.

Remarks on this clone: A read error is possible here, since a much larger clone lies one base away. This CDR3 fails to terminate in the conserved phenylalanine or tryptophan, so it likely reflects a read error. This chain joins TRBV9 and TRBJ2-5; 8 nucleotides align to TRBD1. CDR1 and CDR2 from the germline V gene are SGDLS and YYNGEE. CDR3 length: 16 residues. The trim removed 1 base at V and 5 bases at J, leaving 10 bases unmatched. This CDR3 is CASSVRPGTGKETQYS. In nucleotides, the CDR3 is TGTGCCAGCAGCGTAAGGCCGGGGACAGGCAAGGAGACCCAGTACTCC.

This clone is deemed medium-sized. V is TRBV28 and J is TRBJ1-2; D ambiguous. From germline, CDR1 is MDHEN and CDR2 SYDVKM. The length of the CDR3 is 17 residues. V was clipped by 5 bases and J by 3 bases, with 22 bases between them. DNA of the CDR3: TGTGCCAGCAGTAAGCTTCTGGAGATCAACCGGCACTATGGCTACACCTTC. This encodes CASSKLLEINRHYGYTF.

In regard to this clone: One junction end disagrees with the germline gene, perhaps due to a read error. The chain has TRBV9 and TRBJ2-7; TRBD1 matches at 7 bases. Per germline, CDR1 SGDLS and CDR2 YYNGEE. The length of the CDR3 is 14 residues. DNA of the CDR3: TGTGCCAGCTCCCTGGGCAGGGGGTTTGGCGAGCATTACTTC. Residues: CASSLGRGFGEHYF. The whole variable domain, filled in from reference TRBV9 and TRBJ2-7, reads DSGVTQTPKHLITATGQRVTLRCSPRSGDLSVYWYQQSLDQGLQFLIQYYNGEERAKGNILERFSAQQFPDLHSELNLSSLELGDSALYFCASSLGRGFGEHYFGPGTRLTVT.